This is a list of T cell receptor beta chains from one sample in a study of T cell responses to AZD1222 COVID-19 vaccine. The method was immunoSEQ multiplex PCR; TCRdb's version includes in-frame clones alone and lacks a portion of them. There are 180,000 or so clones in the sample; approximately 88% occur only once, and approximately 1.8% lies in the top ten. Sequencing was performed on peripheral blood, taken on day 0 of AZD1222 vaccination. The receptors here all came from an adult in good health. Each CDR3 is given with its conserved first and last residue. Fields, in order: V gene, CDR3 length, CDR3 protein.

TRBV10-3 | 14 | CAISGAQGNYGYTF
TRBV2 | 15 | CASSSGAVGRQPQHF
TRBV5-4 | 14 | CASNPDRQGYGYTF
TRBV6-5 | 12 | CASSYGGREAFF
TRBV20-1 | 13 | CSASGTGGSPLHF
TRBV7-2 | 13 | CASSFGDGETQYF
TRBV5-4 | 16 | CASSLGPSSYNSPLHF
TRBV28 | 15 | CATRGGGGLGYGYTF
TRBV7-9 | 15 | CASSKGAGSDYEQYF
TRBV7-9 | 14 | CASSLGGQAYGYTF
TRBV28 | 13 | CASRVPPFYGYTF
TRBV19 | 15 | CASSIRAGGPNEQFF
TRBV30 | 13 | CAWSTAGSYGYTF
TRBV5-4 | 15 | CASTPGQGRTGELFF
TRBV5-1 | 14 | CASSAGQVNSPLHF
TRBV7-2 | 15 | CASSLEAGVPDTQYF
TRBV5-8 | 15 | CASRVGGAGTYEQYF
TRBV7-3 | 16 | CASSRGGASNTGELFF
TRBV6-5 | 13 | CASTGGGNTEAFF
TRBV14 | 17 | CASSPVVGLAAGNEQFF
TRBV28 | 15 | CASSSPSGGRQPQHF
TRBV6-5 | 15 | CASTQGRGRGTEAFF
TRBV6-5 | 15 | CASTKSGGPYNEQFF
TRBV5-5 | 15 | CASTIGGTGDYEQYF
TRBV9 | 13 | CASSAGLGSPLHF
TRBV28 | 15 | CASSSSQGLRTEAFF
TRBV6-5 | 12 | CASSGGGQPQHF
TRBV3-1/TRBV3-2 | 17 | CASSQTGLGLSGTEAFF
TRBV6-5 | 14 | CASSYGQYNSPLHF
TRBV7-9 | 12 | CASSLKYNEQFF
TRBV30 | 16 | CAWSRKGKRAQETQYF